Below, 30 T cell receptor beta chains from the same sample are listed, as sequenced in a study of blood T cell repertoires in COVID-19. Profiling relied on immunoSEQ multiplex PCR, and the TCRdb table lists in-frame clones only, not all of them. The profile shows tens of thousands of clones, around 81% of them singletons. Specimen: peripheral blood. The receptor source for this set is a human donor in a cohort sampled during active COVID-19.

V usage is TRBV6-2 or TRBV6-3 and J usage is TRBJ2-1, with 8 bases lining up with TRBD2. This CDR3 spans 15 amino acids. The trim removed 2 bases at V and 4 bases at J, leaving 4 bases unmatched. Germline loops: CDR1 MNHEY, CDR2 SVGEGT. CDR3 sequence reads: CASSYETSGYNEQFF. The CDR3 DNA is TGTGCCAGCAGTTACGAAACTAGCGGTTACAATGAGCAGTTCTTC.

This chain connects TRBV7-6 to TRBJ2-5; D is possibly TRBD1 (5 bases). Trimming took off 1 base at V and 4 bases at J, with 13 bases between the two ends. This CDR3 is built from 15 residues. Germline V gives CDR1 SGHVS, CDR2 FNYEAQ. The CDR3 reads CASSLGAGIVETQYF. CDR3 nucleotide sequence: TGTGCCAGCAGCTTAGGGGCAGGGATAGTAGAGACCCAGTACTTC. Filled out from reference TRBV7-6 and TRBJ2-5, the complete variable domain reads GAGVSQSPRYKVTKRGQDVALRCDPISGHVSLYWYRQALGQGPEFLTYFNYEAQQDKSGLPNDRFSAERPEGSISTLTIQRTEQRDSAMYRCASSLGAGIVETQYFGPGTRLLVL.

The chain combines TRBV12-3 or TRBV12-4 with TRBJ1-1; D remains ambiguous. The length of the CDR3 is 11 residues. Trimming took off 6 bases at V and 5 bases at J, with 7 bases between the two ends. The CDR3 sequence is CASRRGTEAFF. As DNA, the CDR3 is TGTGCCAGCAGACGAGGGACTGAAGCTTTCTTT.

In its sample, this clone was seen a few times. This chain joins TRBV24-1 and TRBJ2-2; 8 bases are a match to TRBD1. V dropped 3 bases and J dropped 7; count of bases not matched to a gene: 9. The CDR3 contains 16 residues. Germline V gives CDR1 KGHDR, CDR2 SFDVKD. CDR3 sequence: CATSDQDREYVGELFF. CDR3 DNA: TGTGCCACCAGTGATCAGGACAGGGAGTATGTCGGGGAGCTGTTTTTT.

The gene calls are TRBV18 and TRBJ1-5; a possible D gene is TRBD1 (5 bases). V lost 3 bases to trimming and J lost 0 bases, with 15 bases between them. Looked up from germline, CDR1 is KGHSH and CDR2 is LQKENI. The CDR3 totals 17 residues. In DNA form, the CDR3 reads TGTGCCAGCTCACCGTTCCGGACACTATATAGCAATCAGCCCCAGCATTTT. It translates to CASSPFRTLYSNQPQHF.

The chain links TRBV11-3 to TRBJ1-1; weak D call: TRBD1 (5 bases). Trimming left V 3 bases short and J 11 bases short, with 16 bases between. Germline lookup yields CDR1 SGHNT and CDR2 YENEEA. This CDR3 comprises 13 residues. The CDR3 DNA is TGTGCCAGCAGCTTCCTTACAGGAGACGGGGCTTTCTTT. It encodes CASSFLTGDGAFF.

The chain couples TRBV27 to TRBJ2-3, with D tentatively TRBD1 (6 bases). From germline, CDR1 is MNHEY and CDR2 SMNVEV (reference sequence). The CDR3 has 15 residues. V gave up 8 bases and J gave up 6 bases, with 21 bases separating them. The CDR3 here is CASLQQGFRLDTQYF. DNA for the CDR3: TGTGCCAGCCTCCAACAGGGCTTTAGACTGGATACGCAGTATTTT.

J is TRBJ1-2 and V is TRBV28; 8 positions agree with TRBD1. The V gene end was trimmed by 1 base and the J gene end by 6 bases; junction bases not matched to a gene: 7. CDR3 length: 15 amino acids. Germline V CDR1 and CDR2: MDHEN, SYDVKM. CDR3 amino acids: CASSLLTSGGNGYTF. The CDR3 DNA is TGTGCCAGCAGTTTATTAACGTCAGGGGGCAATGGCTACACCTTC.

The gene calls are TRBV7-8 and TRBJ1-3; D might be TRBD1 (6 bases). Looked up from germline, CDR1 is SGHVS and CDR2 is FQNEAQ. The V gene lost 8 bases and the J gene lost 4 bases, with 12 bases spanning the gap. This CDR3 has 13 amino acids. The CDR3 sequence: CASRQGSGNTIYF. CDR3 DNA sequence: TGTGCCAGCCGTCAGGGGAGCGGAAACACCATATATTTT.

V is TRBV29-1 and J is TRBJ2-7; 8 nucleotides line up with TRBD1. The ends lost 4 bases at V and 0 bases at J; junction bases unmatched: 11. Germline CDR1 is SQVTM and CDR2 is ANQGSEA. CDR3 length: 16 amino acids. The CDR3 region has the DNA TGCAGCGTTGTGCTCGCGGGACAGGACGACTCCTACGAGCAGTACTTC. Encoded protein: CSVVLAGQDDSYEQYF.

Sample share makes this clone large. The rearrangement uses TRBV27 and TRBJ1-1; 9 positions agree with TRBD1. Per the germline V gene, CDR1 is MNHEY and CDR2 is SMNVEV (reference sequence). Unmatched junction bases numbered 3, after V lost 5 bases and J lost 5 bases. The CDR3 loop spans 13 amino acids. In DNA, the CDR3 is TGTGCCAGCAGTACAGACAGGGGGACTGAAGCTTTCTTT. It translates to CASSTDRGTEAFF.

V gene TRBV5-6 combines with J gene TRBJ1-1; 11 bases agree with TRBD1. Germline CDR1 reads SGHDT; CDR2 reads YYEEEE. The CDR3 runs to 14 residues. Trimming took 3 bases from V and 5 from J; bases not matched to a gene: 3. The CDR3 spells CASSYGTGGTEAFF. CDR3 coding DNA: TGTGCCAGCAGCTACGGGACAGGGGGTACTGAAGCTTTCTTT.

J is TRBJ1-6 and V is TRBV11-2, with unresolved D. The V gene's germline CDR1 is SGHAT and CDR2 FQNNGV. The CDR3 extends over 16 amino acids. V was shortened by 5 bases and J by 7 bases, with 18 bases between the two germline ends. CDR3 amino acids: CASSPFVGSRNSPLHF. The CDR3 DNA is TGTGCCAGCAGCCCGTTTGTGGGTAGCCGGAATTCACCCCTCCACTTT.

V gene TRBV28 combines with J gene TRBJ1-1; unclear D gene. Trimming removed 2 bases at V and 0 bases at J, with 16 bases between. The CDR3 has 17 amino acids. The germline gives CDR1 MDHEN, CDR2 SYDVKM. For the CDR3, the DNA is TGTGCCAGCAGTTTAAGTCCCGTGTTATCTATGAACACTGAAGCTTTCTTT. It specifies CASSLSPVLSMNTEAFF.

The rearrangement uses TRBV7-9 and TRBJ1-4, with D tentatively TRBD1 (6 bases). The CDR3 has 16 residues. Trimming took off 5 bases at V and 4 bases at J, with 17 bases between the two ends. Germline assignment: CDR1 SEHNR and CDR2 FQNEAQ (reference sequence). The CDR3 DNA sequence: TGTGCCAGCAGCCCCTCGGGGGGCCTCGGTAATGAAAAACTGTTTTTT. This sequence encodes CASSPSGGLGNEKLFF.

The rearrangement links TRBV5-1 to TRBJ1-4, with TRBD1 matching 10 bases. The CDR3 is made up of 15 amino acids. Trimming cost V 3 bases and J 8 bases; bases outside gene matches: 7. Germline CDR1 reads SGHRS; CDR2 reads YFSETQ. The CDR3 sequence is CASSWTGQGFEKLFF. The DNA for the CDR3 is TGCGCCAGCAGCTGGACGGGACAGGGGTTCGAAAAACTGTTTTTT. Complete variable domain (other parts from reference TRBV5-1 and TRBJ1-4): KAGVTQTPRYLIKTRGQQVTLSCSPISGHRSVSWYQQTPGQGLQFLFEYFSETQRNKGNFPGRFSGRQFSNSRSEMNVSTLELGDSALYLCASSWTGQGFEKLFFGSGTQLSVL.

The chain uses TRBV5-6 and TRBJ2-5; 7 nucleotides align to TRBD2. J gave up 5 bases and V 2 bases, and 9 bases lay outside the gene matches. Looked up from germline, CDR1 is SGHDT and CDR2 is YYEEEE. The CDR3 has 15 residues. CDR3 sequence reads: CASSFRGDLRETQYF. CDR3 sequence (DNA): TGTGCCAGCAGCTTTCGGGGGGACCTCCGGGAGACCCAGTACTTC.

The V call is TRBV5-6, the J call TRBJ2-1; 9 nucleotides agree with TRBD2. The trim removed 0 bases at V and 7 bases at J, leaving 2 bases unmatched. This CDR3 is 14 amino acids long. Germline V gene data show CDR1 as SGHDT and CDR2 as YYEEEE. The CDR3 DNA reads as TGTGCCAGCAGCTTGGGCGGGGGGGCTAATGAGCAGTTCTTC. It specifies CASSLGGGANEQFF.

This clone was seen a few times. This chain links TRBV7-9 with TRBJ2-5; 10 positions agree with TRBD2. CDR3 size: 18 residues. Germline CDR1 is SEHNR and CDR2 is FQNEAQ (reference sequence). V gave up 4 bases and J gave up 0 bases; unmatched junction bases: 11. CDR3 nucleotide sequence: TGTGCCAGCAGCTCACCGACGACTAGCGGGCCGTACCAAGAGACCCAGTACTTC. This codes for CASSSPTTSGPYQETQYF.

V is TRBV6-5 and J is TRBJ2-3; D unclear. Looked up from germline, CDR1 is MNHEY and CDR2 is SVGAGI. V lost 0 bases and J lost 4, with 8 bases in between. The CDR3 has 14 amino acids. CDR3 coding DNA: TGTGCCAGCAGTTACTCGACGGGTTCAGATACGCAGTATTTT. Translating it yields CASSYSTGSDTQYF.

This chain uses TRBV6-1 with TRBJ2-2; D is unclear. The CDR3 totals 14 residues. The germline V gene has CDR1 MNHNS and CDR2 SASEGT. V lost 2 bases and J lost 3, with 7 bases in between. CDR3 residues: CASSEYIYTGELFF. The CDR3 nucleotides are TGTGCCAGCAGTGAATACATATACACCGGGGAGCTGTTTTTT.

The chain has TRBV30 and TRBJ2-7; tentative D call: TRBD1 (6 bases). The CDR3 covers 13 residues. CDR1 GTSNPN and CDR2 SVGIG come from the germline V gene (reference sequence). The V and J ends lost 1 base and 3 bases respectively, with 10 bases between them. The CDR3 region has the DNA TGTGCCTGGAGTGAGAGGGGGTACTACGAGCAGTACTTC. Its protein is CAWSERGYYEQYF. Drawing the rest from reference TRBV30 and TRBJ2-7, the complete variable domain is SQTIHQWPATLVQPVGSPLSLECTVEGTSNPNLYWYRQAAGRGLQLLFYSVGIGQISSEVPQNLSASRPQDRQFILSSKKLLLSDSGFYLCAWSERGYYEQYFGPGTRLTVT.

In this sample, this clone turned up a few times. The CDR3 region has the DNA TGTGCCAGCAGTTCGCGCAGGGGCCTAAGCTCCTACGAGCAGTACTTC. Protein product: CASSSRRGLSSYEQYF. This chain links TRBV6-4 with TRBJ2-7; D possibly corresponds to TRBD1 (6 bases). V was shortened by 5 bases and J by 0 bases, with 17 bases between the two germline ends. From germline, CDR1 is MRHNA and CDR2 SNTAGT. This CDR3 contains 16 residues.

The CDR3 reads CASSPDSSDTQYF. Here the CDR3 DNA reads TGCGCCAGCAGCCCAGACAGTTCAGATACGCAGTATTTT. The chain carries TRBV5-1 and TRBJ2-3, with a weak D call TRBD1 (5 bases). The V and J ends lost 4 bases and 4 bases respectively, with 10 bases between them. Per germline, CDR1 SGHRS and CDR2 YFSETQ. The CDR3 has 13 residues.

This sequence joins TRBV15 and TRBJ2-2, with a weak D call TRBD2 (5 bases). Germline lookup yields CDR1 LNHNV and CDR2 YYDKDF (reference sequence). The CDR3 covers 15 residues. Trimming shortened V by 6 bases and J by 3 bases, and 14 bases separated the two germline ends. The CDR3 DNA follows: TGTGCCACCAGAGAGGGAATAAGGCACACCGGGGAGCTGTTTTTT. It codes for CATREGIRHTGELFF.

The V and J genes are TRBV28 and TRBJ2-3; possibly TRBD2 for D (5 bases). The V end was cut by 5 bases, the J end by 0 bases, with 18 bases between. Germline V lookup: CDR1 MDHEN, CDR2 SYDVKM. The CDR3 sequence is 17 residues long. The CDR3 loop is CASSRGLRWGSTDTQYF. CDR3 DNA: TGTGCCAGCAGTCGAGGGCTGCGTTGGGGTAGCACAGATACGCAGTATTTT.

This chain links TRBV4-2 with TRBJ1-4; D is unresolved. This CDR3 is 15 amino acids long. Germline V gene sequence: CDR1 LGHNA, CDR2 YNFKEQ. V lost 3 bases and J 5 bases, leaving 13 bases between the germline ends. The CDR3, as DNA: TGTGCCAGCAGCCATTTATCTGGAGCGAATGAAAAACTGTTTTTT. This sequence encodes CASSHLSGANEKLFF.

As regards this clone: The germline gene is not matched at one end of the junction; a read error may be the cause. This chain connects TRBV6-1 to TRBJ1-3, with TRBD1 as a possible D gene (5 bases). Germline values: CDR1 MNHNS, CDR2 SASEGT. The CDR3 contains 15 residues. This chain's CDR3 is CASSKAGRFGNTIYF. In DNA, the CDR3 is TGTGCCAGCAGTAAAGCAGGGAGGTTCGGAAACACCATATATTTT.

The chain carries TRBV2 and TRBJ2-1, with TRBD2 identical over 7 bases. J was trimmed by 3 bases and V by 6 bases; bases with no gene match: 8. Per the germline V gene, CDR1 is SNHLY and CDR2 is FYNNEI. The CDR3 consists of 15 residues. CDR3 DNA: TGTGCCAGCAGCCTCACTAGCGAGTACTACAATGAGCAGTTCTTC. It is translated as CASSLTSEYYNEQFF.

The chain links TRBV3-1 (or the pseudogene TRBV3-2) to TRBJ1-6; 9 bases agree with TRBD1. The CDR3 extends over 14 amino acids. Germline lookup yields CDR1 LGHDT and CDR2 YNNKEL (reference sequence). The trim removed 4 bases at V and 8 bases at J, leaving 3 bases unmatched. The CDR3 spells CASSLWTGDSPLHF. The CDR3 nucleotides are TGTGCCAGCAGCCTCTGGACAGGGGATTCACCCCTCCACTTT.